These T cell receptor beta chains were read from a single sample in a study of blood T cell repertoires in COVID-19. Only in-frame clones appear in the TCRdb table, and some are missing; sequencing was by immunoSEQ multiplex PCR. The table shows about 170,000 clones, with 83% occurring only once. The specimen sequenced was peripheral blood. The receptors derive from an elderly woman with acute or convalescent COVID-19. CDR3s include the opening cysteine and the closing phenylalanine or tryptophan. A D gene is named only where the DNA matches it firmly. A row's size may be missing; if present it is once, few, many or a size class.

j_gene	v_gene	abundance	d_gene	CDR3aa	CDR3nt
TRBJ2-3	TRBV27	.	TRBD2	CASRRSGGRTDTQYF	TGTGCCAGCAGACGCAGCGGGGGTCGCACAGATACGCAGTATTTT
TRBJ1-1	TRBV9	.	TRBD1	CASSARQGSAEAFF	TGTGCCAGCAGCGCCCGACAGGGGAGCGCTGAAGCTTTCTTT
TRBJ2-7	TRBV7-3	.	TRBD1	CASSTDRGYEQYF	TGTGCCAGCAGTACCGACAGGGGATACGAGCAGTACTTC
TRBJ2-2	TRBV2	.	.	CASSAGSQVGELFF	TGTGCCAGCAGTGCCGGGTCCCAAGTCGGGGAGCTGTTTTTT
TRBJ2-3	TRBV9	few	TRBD2	CASSVRAGGSPDTQYF	TGTGCCAGCAGCGTACGAGCGGGGGGATCCCCAGATACGCAGTATTTT
TRBJ2-5	TRBV3-1/TRBV3-2	.	TRBD2	CASSQALAAGRETQYF	TGTGCCAGCAGCCAGGCACTAGCAGCGGGGCGAGAGACCCAGTACTTC
TRBJ2-7	TRBV5-6	.	.	CASAWWELATYEQYF	TGTGCCAGCGCATGGTGGGAGCTAGCCACTTACGAGCAGTACTTC
TRBJ1-5	TRBV2	.	.	CASSEGAGNQPQHF	TGTGCCAGCAGTGAAGGTGCGGGAAATCAGCCCCAGCATTTT
TRBJ1-1	TRBV18	few	TRBD1	CASSPTGFSTEAFF	TGTGCCAGCTCACCGACAGGGTTTTCCACTGAAGCTTTCTTT
TRBJ2-2	TRBV25-1	.	TRBD1	CASSERDRGRLFF	TGTGCCAGCAGTGAAAGGGACAGGGGACGGCTGTTTTTT
TRBJ2-1	TRBV24-1	.	TRBD1	CATSDATGQGYNEQFF	TGTGCCACCAGTGATGCAACGGGACAGGGATACAATGAGCAGTTCTTC
TRBJ2-6	TRBV24-1	once	.	CATMGRSGANVLTF	TGTGCCACCATGGGGCGGTCTGGGGCCAACGTCCTGACTTTC
TRBJ2-7	TRBV11-2	.	TRBD2	CASSSAGAYEQYF	TGTGCCAGCAGCTCGGCGGGGGCCTACGAGCAGTACTTC
TRBJ2-5	TRBV6-5	.	TRBD1	CASTNTGGETQYF	TGTGCCAGCACCAACACAGGGGGAGAGACCCAGTACTTC
TRBJ1-2	TRBV7-9	.	.	CASSPTGIYGYTF	TGTGCCAGCAGCCCCACAGGCATCTATGGCTACACCTTC
TRBJ1-1	TRBV5-6	.	.	CASSRPRTANTEAFF	TGTGCCAGCAGTCGGCCGCGGACAGCGAACACTGAAGCTTTCTTT
TRBJ1-2	TRBV19	.	TRBD1	CASSIETRGHGYTF	TGTGCCAGTAGTATAGAGACCAGGGGGCACGGCTACACCTTC
TRBJ1-4	TRBV7-9	.	TRBD1	CASTFTGGEKLFF	TGTGCCAGCACCTTTACAGGGGGGGAAAAACTGTTTTTT
TRBJ2-7	TRBV5-1	.	TRBD1	CASRGQDSYEQYF	TGCGCCAGCAGGGGACAGGACTCCTACGAGCAGTACTTC
TRBJ1-3	TRBV6-1	.	TRBD1	CASSAAGTGSGNTIYF	TGTGCCAGCAGTGCGGCCGGGACAGGGTCTGGAAACACCATATATTTT
TRBJ2-2	TRBV3-1/TRBV3-2	once	.	CASSQGTLNTGELFF	TGTGCCAGCAGCCAGGGGACATTGAACACCGGGGAGCTGTTTTTT
TRBJ2-7	TRBV6-6	.	.	CASSPTGLGGSEQYF	TGTGCCAGCAGTCCCACAGGGTTGGGCGGGAGCGAGCAGTACTTC
TRBJ1-5	TRBV19	.	.	CASSNYAVSNQPQHF	TGTGCCAGTAGTAATTATGCAGTCAGCAATCAGCCCCAGCATTTT
TRBJ2-7	TRBV6-5	.	.	CASHRHSYEQYF	TGTGCCAGCCACAGACATTCCTACGAGCAGTACTTC
TRBJ1-1	TRBV5-1	.	.	CASSPTPRAYTEAFF	TGCGCCAGCAGCCCTACCCCGCGGGCCTACACTGAAGCTTTCTTT
TRBJ2-2	TRBV4-3	.	TRBD1	CASSQAISGGWVTGELFF	TGCGCCAGCAGCCAAGCAATATCAGGGGGCTGGGTAACCGGGGAGCTGTTTTTT
TRBJ2-5	TRBV28	.	TRBD1	CASKQGARRYQETQYF	TGTGCCAGCAAACAGGGGGCGAGGCGGTACCAAGAGACCCAGTACTTC
TRBJ2-3	TRBV11-2	.	TRBD1	CASSLGTGGADTQYF	TGTGCCAGCAGCTTAGGGACAGGGGGGGCGGATACGCAGTATTTT
TRBJ1-1	TRBV7-2	once	.	CASSLDSGYEAFF	TGTGCCAGCAGCTTAGATTCAGGGTATGAAGCTTTCTTT
TRBJ1-4	TRBV4-1	.	.	CASRTGLYNEKLFF	TGCGCCAGCAGAACGGGACTATATAATGAAAAACTGTTTTTT
TRBJ1-2	TRBV2	.	TRBD1	CASSPGTEYYGYTF	TGTGCCAGCAGTCCCGGGACAGAATACTATGGCTACACCTTC
TRBJ1-2	TRBV12-3/TRBV12-4	.	.	CASSLTVSYGYTF	TGTGCCAGCAGCCTAACGGTTTCGTATGGCTACACCTTC
TRBJ1-3	TRBV4-3	once	TRBD1	CASSQGQGTGNTIYF	TGCGCCAGCAGCCAAGGACAGGGGACTGGAAACACCATATATTTT
TRBJ2-1	TRBV28	once	TRBD2	CASSLISGGAVEQFF	TGTGCCAGCAGTTTAATCAGCGGGGGGGCTGTTGAGCAGTTCTTC
TRBJ2-2	TRBV19	.	.	CASSFRERSAGELFF	TGTGCCAGTAGCTTCAGAGAGCGTTCCGCCGGGGAGCTGTTTTTT
TRBJ1-5	TRBV19	few	TRBD1	CASSNLQGVQPQHF	TGTGCCAGTAGTAACTTACAGGGGGTACAGCCCCAGCATTTT
TRBJ2-7	TRBV3-1/TRBV3-2	.	.	CASSQLREQYF	TGTGCCAGCAGCCAGCTCAGGGAGCAGTACTTC
TRBJ1-4	TRBV4-3	.	.	CASSQDLTAGEKLFF	TGCGCCAGCAGCCAAGATTTAACGGCAGGGGAAAAACTGTTTTTT
TRBJ1-6	TRBV14	.	.	CASSQEAEVSPLHF	TGTGCCAGCAGCCAAGAGGCTGAGGTTTCACCCCTCCACTTT
TRBJ2-7	TRBV18	.	TRBD2	CASSPLSGNDEQYF	TGTGCCAGCTCCCCGCTTAGCGGGAACGACGAGCAGTACTTC
TRBJ2-3	TRBV30	.	TRBD2	CAWSVWAGGPDTQYF	TGTGCCTGGAGTGTATGGGCGGGAGGCCCAGATACGCAGTATTTT
TRBJ1-1	TRBV7-9	.	.	CASSLEGPFMAFF	TGTGCCAGCAGCTTGGAGGGACCTTTCATGGCTTTCTTT
TRBJ2-7	TRBV5-1	.	.	CASSLDPVYEQYF	TGCGCCAGCAGCTTGGATCCAGTCTACGAGCAGTACTTC